The 28 T cell receptor beta chains below come from one sample, sequenced in a study of tumor-infiltrating lymphocytes in oesophageal squamous cell carcinoma. TCRdb redid the calling of the PCR reads with MiXCR, one entry per CDR3 protein. The sample carries about 23,000 distinct CDR3 sequences, more than 35% recorded once. The specimen was esophageal tumor tissue. These receptors were collected from a male donor with esophageal squamous cell carcinoma.

The sample holds many counts of this clonotype. V and J are TRBV7-2 and TRBJ1-1, with unresolved D. Between the trimmed V and J ends, which lost 1 base and 9 bases, there was a span of 12 bases. Germline CDR1 reads SGHTA; CDR2 reads FQGNSA. This CDR3 is 13 amino acids long. Here the CDR3 reads CASSLELGGKAFF. The CDR3 DNA sequence: TGTGCCAGCAGCTTAGAGTTGGGTGGGAAAGCTTTCTTT.

This clonotype was seen once. This may stem from a read error, because a much larger clone lies one nucleotide away. The V and J genes are TRBV5-3 and TRBJ2-1; unclear D gene. TRBV5-3 is reported as an ORF; its role is uncertain. This CDR3 is built from 13 residues. The V end lost 8 bases, the J end lost 10 bases, and 19 bases lay between the germline ends. DNA for the CDR3: TGTGCCAGCCATGACGTGGAGAGTTACGAGCAGTTCTTC. It specifies CASHDVESYEQFF.

This clonotype was recorded at least ten times. The CDR3 sequence is CAISQTGGGYEQYF. The DNA of the CDR3 is TGTGCCATCAGTCAGACAGGGGGCGGTTACGAGCAGTACTTC. The chain is built from TRBV10-3 and TRBJ2-7; 10 nucleotides match TRBD1. CDR1 and CDR2 (germline): ENHRY, SYGVKD. The CDR3 covers 14 residues. V lost 5 bases, J lost 4 bases, and 5 bases stayed unmatched.

The chain combines TRBV7-2 with TRBJ2-3, with 10 bases identical to TRBD2. Germline V CDR1 and CDR2: SGHTA, FQGNSA. This CDR3 has 17 amino acids. V lost 1 base to trimming and J lost 6 bases; unmatched junction nucleotides: 10. Written as DNA, the CDR3 is TGTGCCAGCAGCTTAGTTGGAGCGGGAGGGCCGATGGATACGCAGTATTTT. Protein sequence: CASSLVGAGGPMDTQYF.

As for this clonotype: This may be a read error, as it is one base from a much larger clone. J is TRBJ2-5 and V is TRBV5-1; D is perhaps TRBD2 (6 bases). The J call may be in error: the DNA end matches TRBJ2-7 better. From germline, CDR1 is SGHRS and CDR2 YFSETQ. The CDR3 covers 15 residues. The CDR3 DNA follows: TGCGCCAGCAGTGGGGGGACGGTGGCCTTCTACGAGCAGTACTTC. It specifies CASSGGTVAFYEQYF.

The J gene is TRBJ2-1, the V gene TRBV7-2, with unresolved D. Per germline, CDR1 SGHTA and CDR2 FQGNSA. The CDR3 is 12 residues long. The V and J ends lost 1 base and 8 bases respectively, with 6 bases between them. CDR3 loop: CASSLVEDEQFF. The CDR3 bases are TGTGCCAGCAGCTTAGTGGAAGATGAGCAGTTCTTC.

A remark on this clonotype: At one end the junction does not follow the germline gene, possibly because of a read error. The gene calls are TRBV7-1 and TRBJ2-5; the match to TRBD2 covers 13 bases. TRBV7-1 is an ORF; its function is uncertain. The CDR3 loop spans 12 amino acids. For the CDR3, the DNA is TGTGCCAGCAGCCGGGGACTAGCGGGAAAGTATTTT. Residues: CASSRGLAGKYF.

The chain combines TRBV7-3 with TRBJ2-7; 16 bases fit TRBD2. Near its end, the DNA agrees better with TRBJ2-1, so the J call may be wrong. CDR1 SGHTA and CDR2 FQGTGA come from the germline V gene. This CDR3 has 15 amino acids. CDR3 residues: CASSPGTSGRDEQFF. The CDR3 DNA reads TGTGCCAGCAGCCCGGGGACTAGCGGGAGGGATGAGCAGTTCTTC.

V usage is TRBV5-1 and J usage is TRBJ1-4; TRBD1 might be the D (6 bases). V was clipped by 1 base and J by 0 bases, with 13 bases between them. The germline V gene has CDR1 SGHRS and CDR2 YFSETQ. The length of the CDR3 is 17 residues. CDR3 amino acids: CASSLSDRPPTNEKLFF. Written as DNA, the CDR3 is TGCGCCAGCAGCTTGTCGGACAGACCGCCAACTAATGAAAAACTGTTTTTT.

The chain carries TRBV7-2 and TRBJ2-1, with D maybe TRBD1 (6 bases). The tail of the sequence fits TRBJ2-7 better, so the J call may be wrong. This CDR3 contains 14 residues. The V gene's germline CDR1 is SGHTA and CDR2 FQGNSA. Here the CDR3 reads CASSLSWTAYEQYF. For the CDR3, the DNA is TGTGCCAGCAGCTTATCTTGGACAGCCTACGAGCAGTACTTC.

The rearrangement joins TRBV12-3 or TRBV12-4 to TRBJ2-3; 7 nucleotides match TRBD2. V gave up 6 bases and J gave up 2 bases; unmatched junction bases: 5. This CDR3 has 14 residues. CDR3 bases: TGTGCCAGCAGACTAGGGACTACCACAGATACGCAGTATTTT. This sequence encodes CASRLGTTTDTQYF.

In its sample, this clonotype ranks as medium-sized. V usage is TRBV7-9 and J usage is TRBJ2-5; D ambiguous. The CDR3 covers 15 residues. Germline V gene sequence: CDR1 SEHNR, CDR2 FQNEAQ (reference sequence). V shed 4 bases and J shed 2 bases, with 14 bases lying between them. The CDR3 loop is CASSSGPRKQETQYF. CDR3 nucleotide sequence: TGTGCCAGCAGCTCAGGCCCGAGAAAACAAGAGACCCAGTACTTC.

This clonotype was recorded once. The chain couples TRBV7-8 to TRBJ2-5; D unclear. The CDR3 runs to 15 residues. The germline V and J ends were trimmed by 3 bases and 3 bases, with 14 bases remaining between them. Germline CDR1 SGHVS, CDR2 FQNEAQ. The DNA of the CDR3 is TGTGCCAGCAGCTTCGGGCTCAACCTTGAAGAGACCCAGTACTTC. It encodes CASSFGLNLEETQYF.

This clonotype was observed many times. Just one base apart from a much larger clone, this may be a read error. The chain combines TRBV7-9 with TRBJ2-7, with D unclear. The CDR3 totals 14 residues. Germline V gene lookup returns CDR1 SEHNR and CDR2 FQNEAQ (reference sequence). V was clipped by 3 bases and J by 7 bases, with 16 bases between them. The CDR3 sequence: CASSFWLAYNEQYF. CDR3 bases: TGTGCCAGCAGCTTCTGGCTGGCCTACAATGAGCAGTACTTC.

As to this clonotype: It may be a read error: a sequence one base away is much more abundant. V gene TRBV5-1 combines with J gene TRBJ2-1; 8 positions agree with TRBD1. The J call may not be correct, given that the DNA end is closer to TRBJ2-6. The germline CDR1 and CDR2 sequences are SGHRS and YFSETQ. CDR3 length equals 16 residues. For the CDR3, the DNA is TGCGCCAGCAGCGGGATGCAGGGGGCTGGGGTCAACGTCCTGACTTTC. Translating it yields CASSGMQGAGVNVLTF.

In regard to this clonotype: This is likely a read error, given that the CDR3 carries no conserved phenylalanine or tryptophan at its end. The DNA is left out, because the CDR3 cannot be placed on it with certainty; the CDR3 is given as TCRdb lists it. The chain has TRBV7-2 and TRBJ2-3; the table's D call of TRBD2 was not tested on the DNA. Counting both end residues, the CDR3 totals 15 amino acids. The V gene's germline CDR1 is SGHTA and CDR2 FQGNSA. CDR3 sequence reads: CASSPTRAYEQFFGP.

This clonotype occurred a few times. V and J are TRBV6-1 and TRBJ2-3; D unresolved. The CDR3 covers 14 residues. V was cut by 5 bases and J by 0 bases, with 9 bases left in between. Germline V gene data show CDR1 as MNHNS and CDR2 as SASEGT. The CDR3 DNA is TGTGCCAGCAGTCCCACCGATAGCACAGATACGCAGTATTTT. It translates to CASSPTDSTDTQYF.

This chain links TRBV7-9 with TRBJ1-1; no firm D call. The V and J ends lost 0 bases and 1 base respectively, with 6 bases between them. Germline lookup yields CDR1 SEHNR and CDR2 FQNEAQ (reference sequence). The CDR3 extends over 14 amino acids. CDR3 protein: CASSLASRNTEAFF. The CDR3 DNA reads TGTGCCAGCAGCTTAGCTTCCAGGAACACTGAAGCTTTCTTT.

This clonotype showed up many times. The V and J genes are TRBV12-3 or TRBV12-4 and TRBJ2-1; TRBD1 is a possible D gene (7 bases). V was cut by 6 bases and J by 0 bases, with 15 bases left in between. This CDR3 is 16 amino acids long. CDR3 amino acids: CASSTPRDSSYNEQFF. In nucleotides, the CDR3 is TGTGCCAGCAGCACCCCGCGGGACAGCTCCTACAATGAGCAGTTCTTC.

The rearrangement links TRBV28 to TRBJ2-4; the match to TRBD2 covers 11 bases. The end of the DNA fits TRBJ2-1 better, so the J call may be wrong. Germline V gene sequence: CDR1 MDHEN, CDR2 SYDVKM. The CDR3 spans 14 residues. The CDR3 DNA sequence: TGTGCCACCCTAGCGGGAGGTCAACCCTACGAGCAGTTCTTC. Its protein is CATLAGGQPYEQFF.

The V and J genes are TRBV7-8 and TRBJ2-1; 7 nucleotides agree with TRBD2. The trim removed 5 bases at V and 8 bases at J, leaving 3 bases unmatched. CDR1 is SGHVS and CDR2 is FQNEAQ in the germline V gene. CDR3 length: 12 residues. The CDR3 protein is CASSLGGDEQFF. The CDR3 DNA follows: TGTGCCAGCAGCCTGGGAGGGGATGAGCAGTTCTTC.

Sample share makes this clonotype medium-sized. The J gene is TRBJ2-7, the V gene TRBV7-2, with TRBD2 matching 11 bases. The CDR3 spans 16 residues. CDR1 and CDR2 (germline): SGHTA, FQGNSA. Trimming at V came to 3 bases and at J to 5 bases, leaving 9 bases not matched to a gene. The DNA of the CDR3 is TGTGCCAGCAGCTTGGGACTAGCGGATCCCCGCCACGAGCAGTACTTC. The encoded protein is CASSLGLADPRHEQYF.

V gene TRBV20-1 combines with J gene TRBJ2-7; D unclear. The DNA end is more similar to TRBJ2-5, so the J call may be wrong. Germline V gene data show CDR1 as DFQATT and CDR2 as SNEGSKA (reference sequence). This CDR3 is built from 13 residues. The CDR3 DNA is TGCAGTGCTAGCTTCGACTTTCAAGAGACCCAGTACTTC. Its protein product is CSASFDFQETQYF.

About this clonotype: Here the CDR3 omits its conserved ending phenylalanine or tryptophan, so a read error is the likely source. No DNA is shown, since the ends of the CDR3 on it are uncertain; the CDR3 is the one TCRdb lists. V usage is TRBV5-1 and J usage is TRBJ2-1. Germline assignment: CDR1 SGHRS and CDR2 YFSETQ. The CDR3 adds up to 13 amino acids, both ends counted. The CDR3 spells CASSSEYGYTFGS.

V and J are TRBV6-1 and TRBJ1-5, with a weak D call TRBD1 (5 bases). CDR3 length: 14 residues. Trimming took 5 bases from V and 3 from J, leaving 11 bases between them. Germline assignment: CDR1 MNHNS and CDR2 SASEGT. The CDR3 coding sequence is TGTGCCAGCAGTTCCTCAGGGCACAATCAGCCCCAGCATTTT. It translates to CASSSSGHNQPQHF.

This clonotype is classed as medium-sized. The rearrangement uses TRBV7-2 and TRBJ2-1; D ambiguous. The V gene's germline CDR1 is SGHTA and CDR2 FQGNSA. CDR3 length: 13 amino acids. V dropped 4 bases and J dropped 15 bases, with 19 bases sitting between them. CDR3 residues: CASSWNQVGRPFF. The CDR3 bases are TGTGCCAGCAGCTGGAATCAAGTGGGCAGGCCGTTCTTC.

This clonotype was picked up many times. The V gene is TRBV2, the J gene TRBJ2-1; the D is unclear. This CDR3 has 12 residues. CDR1 is SNHLY, CDR2 FYNNEI, per germline. The V gene lost 7 bases and the J gene lost 0 bases, with 4 bases spanning the gap. The CDR3 coding sequence is TGTGCCAGCATAAGCTCCTACAATGAGCAGTTCTTC. Amino acid sequence: CASISSYNEQFF.

Sample share makes this clonotype medium-sized. This chain links TRBV7-9 with TRBJ1-1, with TRBD1 identical over 8 bases. The CDR3 is 13 amino acids. The trim removed 3 bases at V and 6 bases at J, leaving 3 bases unmatched. Looked up from germline, CDR1 is SEHNR and CDR2 is FQNEAQ (reference sequence). Here the CDR3 reads CASSFGQGAEAFF. The CDR3 DNA is TGTGCCAGCAGCTTTGGACAGGGCGCTGAAGCTTTCTTT.